These 17 T cell receptor beta chains were all obtained from the same sample, sequenced in a study of identical twins. TCRdb itself ran the 5' RACE reads through MiXCR, one entry per CDR3 protein. The sample has hundreds of thousands of distinct CDR3 sequences; less than 25% are singletons. These data were also reused for a study on T cells expressing NK-cell markers.

Material for sequencing was CD4+ T cells sorted from blood. The source is a woman aged 18 to 35 in good health.

This rearrangement joins TRBV25-1 to TRBJ1-2, with D hard to call. This CDR3 is 15 amino acids long. V lost 2 bases and J lost 4, with 14 bases in between. CDR1 is MGHDK and CDR2 is SYGVNS in the germline V gene. Here the CDR3 DNA reads TGTGCCAGCAGTGAAATAGGAGGGTGGGCCTATGGCTACACCTTC. This gives the protein CASSEIGGWAYGYTF.

The V call is TRBV6-2 or TRBV6-3, the J call TRBJ2-2; 7 bases map to TRBD1. Per germline, CDR1 MNHEY and CDR2 SVGEGT. The CDR3 runs 14 residues. Trimming at V came to 6 bases and at J to 7 bases, leaving 8 bases not matched to a gene. The CDR3 sequence is CASSYTGESGELFF. Written as DNA, the CDR3 is TGTGCCAGCAGCTACACAGGGGAAAGCGGGGAGCTGTTTTTT.

Of note for this clonotype: Without the conserved terminal phenylalanine or tryptophan, this CDR3 likely stems from a read error. J is TRBJ2-2 and V is TRBV5-1, with 9 nucleotides matching TRBD1. Trimming at V came to 4 bases and at J to 1 base, leaving 5 bases not matched to a gene. The germline V gene encodes CDR1 SGHRS and CDR2 YFSETQ. This CDR3 comprises 16 residues. Written as DNA, the CDR3 is TGCGCCAGCAGCCCACCGGGACAGGGGAACACCGGGGAGCTGTTTCTT. Translating it yields CASSPPGQGNTGELFL.

The chain employs TRBV28 and TRBJ2-1; D ambiguous. CDR3 size: 13 residues. The germline CDR1 and CDR2 sequences are MDHEN and SYDVKM. Deletions cut 2 bases from V and 8 bases from J, with 10 bases between. CDR3 DNA: TGTGCCAGCAGTTTACGCCCAGCTCATGAGCAGTTCTTC. It yields the protein CASSLRPAHEQFF.

The V call is TRBV20-1, the J call TRBJ1-6; TRBD1 matches 9 bases. The ends lost 5 bases at V and 7 bases at J; junction bases unmatched: 9. This CDR3 has 15 residues. Germline loops: CDR1 DFQATT, CDR2 SNEGSKA (reference sequence). CDR3 residues: CSAWGQGGENSPLHF. As DNA, the CDR3 is TGCAGTGCTTGGGGACAGGGAGGGGAAAATTCACCCCTCCACTTT.

This clonotype was detected a few times. V gene TRBV20-1 combines with J gene TRBJ1-2; no reliable D call. Trimming stripped 6 bases from V and 10 bases from J, with 18 bases between. Germline V gives CDR1 DFQATT, CDR2 SNEGSKA (reference sequence). The CDR3 has 12 amino acids. CDR3 DNA: TGCAGTGCCCGCCACAGCGCCCTCGTCTACACCTTC. Translated, it gives CSARHSALVYTF.

This clonotype appeared a few times. J is TRBJ2-2 and V is TRBV3-1, with a possible D match to TRBD1 (6 bases). The germline V gene encodes CDR1 LGHDT and CDR2 YNNKEL (reference sequence). With 5 bases removed from V and 0 bases from J, the gap between germline ends came to 10 bases. CDR3 length: 15 residues. CDR3 region: CASSRGNANTGELFF. The CDR3 DNA reads as TGTGCCAGCAGCAGGGGGAACGCGAACACCGGGGAGCTGTTTTTT.

The CDR3 region is CASSSGTSGRKTQYF. As DNA, the CDR3 is TGTGCCAGCAGTTCCGGGACTAGCGGGAGAAAGACCCAGTACTTC. The chain uses TRBV6-5 and TRBJ2-5; 14 bases match TRBD2. Germline assignment: CDR1 MNHEY and CDR2 SVGAGI. The CDR3 spans 15 residues. The junction had 4 bases not matched to a gene; V was cut back by 4 bases and J by 6 bases.

The rearrangement uses TRBV6-1 and TRBJ2-1; TRBD1 agrees at 7 bases. Per germline, CDR1 MNHNS and CDR2 SASEGT. J gave up 7 bases and V 6 bases, and 6 bases lay outside the gene matches. The CDR3 consists of 13 residues. CDR3 bases: TGTGCCAGCAGCCGGTACAGGGGTAATGAGCAGTTCTTC. Translating it yields CASSRYRGNEQFF.

This clonotype was observed a handful of times. The rearrangement joins TRBV9 to TRBJ2-7; D unclear. The V and J ends lost 0 bases and 3 bases respectively, with 13 bases between them. The germline gives CDR1 SGDLS, CDR2 YYNGEE. The CDR3 totals 15 residues. The CDR3 loop is CASSVDEASHYEQYF. The CDR3 coding sequence is TGTGCCAGCAGCGTAGACGAAGCGTCCCACTACGAGCAGTACTTC.

This clonotype was observed a few times. This rearrangement joins TRBV4-1 to TRBJ2-1, with D possibly being TRBD2 (6 bases). Germline CDR1 MGHRA, CDR2 YSYEKL. V was trimmed by 4 bases and J by 6 bases, leaving 16 bases between them. The CDR3 length is 15 residues. CDR3 loop: CASSLGLDKFNEQFF. The CDR3 nucleotides are TGCGCCAGCAGCCTGGGACTGGACAAATTCAATGAGCAGTTCTTC.

V is TRBV6-1 and J is TRBJ2-5; TRBD2 matches at 9 bases. Germline V gene lookup returns CDR1 MNHNS and CDR2 SASEGT. CDR3 size: 16 residues. With 7 bases clipped from V and 3 bases from J, the junction kept 12 bases outside the gene matches. The CDR3 nucleotides are TGTGCCAGCACCTCACTAGCGGGTTATGCTAAAGAGACCCAGTACTTC. Translating gives CASTSLAGYAKETQYF.

Remarks on this clonotype: Germline and junction disagree at one end, which may indicate a read error. The gene calls are TRBV14 and TRBJ1-2; D is undetermined. CDR1 and CDR2 from the germline V gene are SGHDN and FVKESK. This CDR3 is built from 12 residues. CDR3 loop: CASSQEAQSQVF. The CDR3 nucleotides read TGTGCCAGCAGCCAAGAGGCGCAGTCGCAGGTCTTC.

The chain carries TRBV3-1 and TRBJ2-4, with TRBD1 matching 10 bases. V was pared by 10 bases and J by 5 bases, with 8 bases of the junction left unmatched. CDR1 LGHDT and CDR2 YNNKEL come from the germline V gene (reference sequence). This CDR3 spans 14 amino acids. The CDR3 sequence is CAIAGTGVQNIQYF. In DNA, the CDR3 is TGTGCCATCGCCGGGACAGGGGTCCAAAACATTCAGTACTTC. Looking up the rest from reference TRBV3-1 and TRBJ2-4 gives the full variable domain: DTAVSQTPKYLVTQMGNDKSIKCEQNLGHDTMYWYKQDSKKFLKIMFSYNNKELIINETVPNRFSPKSPDKAHLNLHINSLELGDSAVYFCAIAGTGVQNIQYFGAGTRLSVL.

This chain connects TRBV4-2 to TRBJ2-7; possibly TRBD1 or TRBD2 for D (7 bases each). This CDR3 is 17 amino acids long. The ends were cut back, 4 bases at V and 0 bases at J, with 19 bases in the middle. CDR1 and CDR2 from the germline V gene are LGHNA and YNFKEQ. This CDR3 reads CASSLGGRGGSSYEQYF. In nucleotides, the CDR3 is TGTGCCAGCAGCCTAGGGGGCAGGGGGGGATCCTCCTACGAGCAGTACTTC.

The gene calls are TRBV18 and TRBJ2-7; 7 bases match TRBD1. Germline V lookup: CDR1 KGHSH, CDR2 LQKENI. The CDR3 length is 14 residues. The junction had 5 bases not matched to a gene; V was cut back by 1 base and J by 5 bases. CDR3 DNA sequence: TGTGCCAGCTCACCACTCAAGGGGGCCAACGAGCAGTACTTC. It specifies CASSPLKGANEQYF.

The rearrangement links TRBV29-1 to TRBJ2-7, with D hard to call. V was clipped by 6 bases and J by 0 bases, with 12 bases between them. CDR3 length equals 13 residues. The germline gives CDR1 SQVTM, CDR2 ANQGSEA. CDR3 coding DNA: TGCAGCGTATTACAGTCGAACTCCTACGAGCAGTACTTC. Encoded protein: CSVLQSNSYEQYF.